This TCR beta chain was sequenced during a study of cytomegalovirus exposure and HLA in healthy donors. Findings of the study overall: Both high specificity and high sensitivity reportedly marked the classifier's diagnosis of cytomegalovirus status. While the bulk of TCR sequences proved rare, some public TCRs turned up in many donors. There were under 200 TCR beta chains listed as cytomegalovirus-associated.

With respect to this clone: Its antigen is not identified.

J gave up 7 bases and V 5 bases, and 6 bases lay outside the gene matches. There are 15 residues in the CDR3. CDR1 and CDR2 (germline): SGHDN, FVKESK. Produced via immunoSEQ multiplex PCR; TCRdb's table is partial and in-frame only. The data show some 130,000 clones, with roughly nine tenths seen just once and less than 3.5% held by the top ten. The donors belonged to the roughly 110-subject validation cohort, separate from the roughly 720-subject first cohort. This sequence was found in a man aged 18 to 30 in good health and CMV-seronegative. Sequenced: PBMCs. The rearrangement links TRBV14 to TRBJ2-2, with 11 bases that match TRBD2. Written as DNA, the CDR3 is TGTGCCAGCAGCTGGGCTAGCGGGAGGATCGGGGAGCTGTTTTTT. Translating gives CASSWASGRIGELFF.